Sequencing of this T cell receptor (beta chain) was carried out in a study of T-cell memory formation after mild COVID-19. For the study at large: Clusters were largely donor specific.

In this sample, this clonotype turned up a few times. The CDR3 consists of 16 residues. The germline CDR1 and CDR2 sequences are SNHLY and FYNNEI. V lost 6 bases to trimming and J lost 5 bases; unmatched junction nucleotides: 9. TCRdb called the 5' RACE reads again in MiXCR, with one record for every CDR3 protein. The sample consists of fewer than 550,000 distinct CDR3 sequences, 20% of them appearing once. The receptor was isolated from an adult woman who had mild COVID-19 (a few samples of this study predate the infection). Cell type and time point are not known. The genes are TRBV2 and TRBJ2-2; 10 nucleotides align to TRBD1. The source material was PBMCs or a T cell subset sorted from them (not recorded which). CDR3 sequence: CASRAPGQGITGELFF. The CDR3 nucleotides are TGTGCCAGCAGGGCACCGGGACAGGGGATTACCGGGGAGCTGTTTTTT.